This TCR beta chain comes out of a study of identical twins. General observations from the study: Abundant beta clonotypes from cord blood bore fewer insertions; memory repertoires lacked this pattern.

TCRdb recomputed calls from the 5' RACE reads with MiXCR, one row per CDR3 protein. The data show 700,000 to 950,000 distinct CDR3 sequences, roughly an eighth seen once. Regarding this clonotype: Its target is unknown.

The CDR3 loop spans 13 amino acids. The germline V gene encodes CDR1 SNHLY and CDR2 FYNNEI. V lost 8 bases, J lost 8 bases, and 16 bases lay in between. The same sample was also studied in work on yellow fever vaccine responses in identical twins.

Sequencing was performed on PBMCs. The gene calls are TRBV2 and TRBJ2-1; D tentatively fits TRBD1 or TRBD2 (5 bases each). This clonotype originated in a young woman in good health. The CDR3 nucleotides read TGTGCCAGCGCCGGGACCCAGGTCGATGAGCAGTTCTTC. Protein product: CASAGTQVDEQFF.